The rows below give T cell receptor beta chains drawn from one sample of a study of memory CD8 T cells in hepatitis C reinfection. The data were produced by immunoSEQ multiplex PCR, yet TCRdb's version contains in-frame clones alone and is incomplete. This sample carries 50,000 or so clones, nearly 90% of them seen once, and the ten largest clones take over 0.95%. Specimen: naive CD8+ T cells sorted from blood. These receptors came from a young man with hepatitis C virus infection. The CDR3 runs from the conserved cysteine through the conserved F or W. The order of the fields is J gene, D gene, V gene, CDR3 length, clone size, CDR3 DNA, CDR3 protein. D genes are given only for firm matches. A clone size is listed for some rows: how often the clone was seen (once, few, many), or a class if it is expanded.

J gene: TRBJ1-1
D gene: -
V gene: TRBV28
CDR3 length: 14
clone size: once
CDR3 DNA: TGTGCCAGCAGTTTTTCGAGACGGGTCACTGAAGCTTTCTTT
CDR3 protein: CASSFSRRVTEAFF

J gene: TRBJ1-4
D gene: -
V gene: TRBV29-1
CDR3 length: 16
clone size: -
CDR3 DNA: TGCAGCGTTGAAGGGGACTCAGGTGCAACTAATGAAAAACTGTTTTTT
CDR3 protein: CSVEGDSGATNEKLFF

J gene: TRBJ1-5
D gene: -
V gene: TRBV19
CDR3 length: 15
clone size: -
CDR3 DNA: TGTGCCAGTAGTATCGGCGGGTTTAGCAATCAGCCCCAGCATTTT
CDR3 protein: CASSIGGFSNQPQHF

J gene: TRBJ2-1
D gene: -
V gene: TRBV14
CDR3 length: 16
clone size: -
CDR3 DNA: TGTGCCAGCAGCCATCCGCGGTTGAGCTCCTACAATGAGCAGTTCTTC
CDR3 protein: CASSHPRLSSYNEQFF

J gene: TRBJ2-1
D gene: -
V gene: TRBV5-4
CDR3 length: 14
clone size: -
CDR3 DNA: TGTGCCAGCAGCTTGGGGGTGGGAGACAATGAGCAGTTCTTC
CDR3 protein: CASSLGVGDNEQFF

J gene: TRBJ2-1
D gene: -
V gene: TRBV7-9
CDR3 length: 13
clone size: -
CDR3 DNA: TGTGCCAGCAGCTCCCCCTATATAAATGAGCAGTTCTTC
CDR3 protein: CASSSPYINEQFF

J gene: TRBJ2-1
D gene: TRBD1
V gene: TRBV30
CDR3 length: 14
clone size: -
CDR3 DNA: TGTGCCTGGAGTCACCCAGGGGGCTACAATGAGCAGTTCTTC
CDR3 protein: CAWSHPGGYNEQFF

J gene: TRBJ2-7
D gene: TRBD1
V gene: TRBV6-5
CDR3 length: 13
clone size: -
CDR3 DNA: TGTGCCAGCAGCGCAGGGGGCTTGGACGAGCAGTACTTC
CDR3 protein: CASSAGGLDEQYF

J gene: TRBJ2-5
D gene: TRBD1
V gene: TRBV28
CDR3 length: 13
clone size: -
CDR3 DNA: TGTGCCAGCAGTTTTCCGGGGACAGGGACCCAGTACTTC
CDR3 protein: CASSFPGTGTQYF

J gene: TRBJ2-1
D gene: TRBD1
V gene: TRBV27
CDR3 length: 15
clone size: -
CDR3 DNA: TGTGCCAGCAGTTTATTCCAGGGGGCTCGCAATGAGCAGTTCTTC
CDR3 protein: CASSLFQGARNEQFF

J gene: TRBJ1-5
D gene: -
V gene: TRBV10-3
CDR3 length: 17
clone size: -
CDR3 DNA: TGTGCCATCAGTGAAGAGAGGGCAGCAAATAGCAATCAGCCCCAGCATTTT
CDR3 protein: CAISEERAANSNQPQHF

J gene: TRBJ2-3
D gene: -
V gene: TRBV28
CDR3 length: 16
clone size: -
CDR3 DNA: TGTGCCAGCAGTTTAGGCGGCCTTGCCATGGTAGATACGCAGTATTTT
CDR3 protein: CASSLGGLAMVDTQYF

J gene: TRBJ2-3
D gene: -
V gene: TRBV29-1
CDR3 length: 15
clone size: -
CDR3 DNA: TGCAGCGTTGAAGGACATGGACAGCATGAAGATACGCAGTATTTT
CDR3 protein: CSVEGHGQHEDTQYF

J gene: TRBJ1-1
D gene: TRBD1
V gene: TRBV7-8
CDR3 length: 14
clone size: -
CDR3 DNA: TGTGCCAGCAGCTCAGGACAGGGAAGCACTGAAGCTTTCTTT
CDR3 protein: CASSSGQGSTEAFF

J gene: TRBJ2-1
D gene: -
V gene: TRBV11-2
CDR3 length: 15
clone size: -
CDR3 DNA: TGTGCCAGCAGCTTAGATTGGACAGCCTACAATGAGCAGTTCTTC
CDR3 protein: CASSLDWTAYNEQFF

J gene: TRBJ1-4
D gene: TRBD1
V gene: TRBV25-1
CDR3 length: 17
clone size: -
CDR3 DNA: TGTGCCAGCAGTGAAGAGGGTACAGGGGCCCCTAATGAAAAACTGTTTTTT
CDR3 protein: CASSEEGTGAPNEKLFF

J gene: TRBJ2-2
D gene: -
V gene: TRBV10-3
CDR3 length: 16
clone size: -
CDR3 DNA: TGTGCCATCAGTGAGTCTAGGCAGGGAGGCACCGGGGAGCTGTTTTTT
CDR3 protein: CAISESRQGGTGELFF

J gene: TRBJ2-1
D gene: TRBD2
V gene: TRBV7-6
CDR3 length: 20
clone size: -
CDR3 DNA: TGTGCCAGCAGCCTTTACCCCACCCTAAGCGGGAGTCGTGTTTACAATGAGCAGTTCTTC
CDR3 protein: CASSLYPTLSGSRVYNEQFF

J gene: TRBJ1-4
D gene: -
V gene: TRBV11-2
CDR3 length: 14
clone size: -
CDR3 DNA: TGTGCCAGCAGCATACAGGGAGGGCGAGAAAAACTGTTTTTT
CDR3 protein: CASSIQGGREKLFF

J gene: TRBJ1-1
D gene: -
V gene: TRBV15
CDR3 length: 15
clone size: -
CDR3 DNA: TGTGCCACCAGCAGAGAGAGAGGGTATTGGATCGAAGCTTTCTTT
CDR3 protein: CATSRERGYWIEAFF

J gene: TRBJ2-1
D gene: -
V gene: TRBV27
CDR3 length: 13
clone size: -
CDR3 DNA: TGTGCCAGCAGCTCTTCCCAGGGAAATGAGCAGTTCTTC
CDR3 protein: CASSSSQGNEQFF

J gene: TRBJ2-1
D gene: TRBD2
V gene: TRBV7-8
CDR3 length: 18
clone size: -
CDR3 DNA: TGTGCCAGCAGCTTAGCCAGGACTAGCGGGGGATACTACAATGAGCAGTTCTTC
CDR3 protein: CASSLARTSGGYYNEQFF

J gene: TRBJ2-7
D gene: -
V gene: TRBV5-8
CDR3 length: 15
clone size: -
CDR3 DNA: TGTGCCAGCAGCTTGGTCGGAGGGACGTCCTACGAGCAGTACTTC
CDR3 protein: CASSLVGGTSYEQYF

J gene: TRBJ1-5
D gene: -
V gene: TRBV6-1
CDR3 length: 15
clone size: few
CDR3 DNA: TGTGCCAGCAGTGAATACGGGGTGAGCAATCAGCCCCAGCATTTT
CDR3 protein: CASSEYGVSNQPQHF

J gene: TRBJ2-1
D gene: -
V gene: TRBV9
CDR3 length: 12
clone size: -
CDR3 DNA: TGTGCCAGCAGCGGCGCATTGAATGAGCAGTTCTTC
CDR3 protein: CASSGALNEQFF

J gene: TRBJ2-4
D gene: -
V gene: TRBV7-4
CDR3 length: 14
clone size: -
CDR3 DNA: TGTGCCAGCAGCTTAGTTGAAGCGGTGGACATTCAGTACTTC
CDR3 protein: CASSLVEAVDIQYF

J gene: TRBJ2-3
D gene: -
V gene: TRBV13
CDR3 length: 13
clone size: -
CDR3 DNA: TGTGCCAGCAGCCCCCGGGACACAGATACGCAGTATTTT
CDR3 protein: CASSPRDTDTQYF

J gene: TRBJ2-3
D gene: -
V gene: TRBV9
CDR3 length: 15
clone size: -
CDR3 DNA: TGTGCCAGCAGCGTAGAGGGTGGGGGCTCAGATACGCAGTATTTT
CDR3 protein: CASSVEGGGSDTQYF

J gene: TRBJ2-7
D gene: TRBD2
V gene: TRBV14
CDR3 length: 14
clone size: -
CDR3 DNA: TGTGCCAGCAGCTTGGGGGGGAATTCCTACGAGCAGTACTTC
CDR3 protein: CASSLGGNSYEQYF

J gene: TRBJ2-3
D gene: TRBD2
V gene: TRBV5-1
CDR3 length: 16
clone size: -
CDR3 DNA: TGCGCCAGCAGCTCCGGACTAGCGGGGTGGTCAGATACGCAGTATTTT
CDR3 protein: CASSSGLAGWSDTQYF

J gene: TRBJ1-5
D gene: TRBD1
V gene: TRBV28
CDR3 length: 15
clone size: few
CDR3 DNA: TGTGCCAGCAGTTCCGGGACAGGGTCGCCTCAGCCCCAGCATTTT
CDR3 protein: CASSSGTGSPQPQHF

J gene: TRBJ2-2
D gene: TRBD2
V gene: TRBV6-5
CDR3 length: 14
clone size: -
CDR3 DNA: TGTGCCAGCAGTTACGGGGGAGGGGTCGGGGAGCTGTTTTTT
CDR3 protein: CASSYGGGVGELFF

J gene: TRBJ2-1
D gene: TRBD2
V gene: TRBV7-9
CDR3 length: 16
clone size: -
CDR3 DNA: TGTGCCAGCAGCCCCCCCAGCGGGAGCTCCTACAATGAGCAGTTCTTC
CDR3 protein: CASSPPSGSSYNEQFF

J gene: TRBJ2-3
D gene: -
V gene: TRBV5-1
CDR3 length: 18
clone size: once
CDR3 DNA: TGCGCCAGCAGCTTGGAACCACCGGGGAGACACAGCACAGATACGCAGTATTTT
CDR3 protein: CASSLEPPGRHSTDTQYF

J gene: TRBJ1-5
D gene: -
V gene: TRBV19
CDR3 length: 14
clone size: -
CDR3 DNA: TGTGCCAGTAGTATAGAGGGAGGAGGACAGCCCCAGCATTTT
CDR3 protein: CASSIEGGGQPQHF

J gene: TRBJ2-1
D gene: -
V gene: TRBV5-4
CDR3 length: 14
clone size: -
CDR3 DNA: TGTGCCAGCAGGGACTCGAGCTCCTACAATGAGCAGTTCTTC
CDR3 protein: CASRDSSSYNEQFF

J gene: TRBJ2-2
D gene: TRBD2
V gene: TRBV5-5
CDR3 length: 17
clone size: once
CDR3 DNA: TGTGCCAGCAGCTTCCTTTTGGCTAGCGGGAGGCAAGGGGAGCTGTTTTTT
CDR3 protein: CASSFLLASGRQGELFF

J gene: TRBJ2-3
D gene: -
V gene: TRBV11-3
CDR3 length: 14
clone size: -
CDR3 DNA: TGTGCCAGCAGCTCCGGAGAGCCCCCAGATACGCAGTATTTT
CDR3 protein: CASSSGEPPDTQYF

J gene: TRBJ2-2
D gene: TRBD2
V gene: TRBV15
CDR3 length: 20
clone size: -
CDR3 DNA: TGTGCCACCAGCAGTGCCGTTGCGTTTGGCGGGAGAGGTGGGGCCGGGGAGCTGTTTTTT
CDR3 protein: CATSSAVAFGGRGGAGELFF

J gene: TRBJ1-1
D gene: TRBD1
V gene: TRBV7-9
CDR3 length: 18
clone size: -
CDR3 DNA: TGTGCCAGCAGCTTACCACAGGACAGGCCTCTTATGAACACTGAAGCTTTCTTT
CDR3 protein: CASSLPQDRPLMNTEAFF

J gene: TRBJ2-1
D gene: TRBD1
V gene: TRBV27
CDR3 length: 15
clone size: -
CDR3 DNA: TGTGCCAGCAGTTCAGGGACAGCACCCTACAATGAGCAGTTCTTC
CDR3 protein: CASSSGTAPYNEQFF

J gene: TRBJ2-7
D gene: TRBD1
V gene: TRBV28
CDR3 length: 14
clone size: once
CDR3 DNA: TGTGCCAGCAGTCCCCTGGGACAGTCCTACGAGCAGTACTTC
CDR3 protein: CASSPLGQSYEQYF

J gene: TRBJ2-3
D gene: -
V gene: TRBV5-6
CDR3 length: 12
clone size: few
CDR3 DNA: TGTGCCAGCAGCTTGACAGGGGATACGCAGTATTTT
CDR3 protein: CASSLTGDTQYF

J gene: TRBJ2-7
D gene: -
V gene: TRBV5-1
CDR3 length: 15
clone size: -
CDR3 DNA: TGCGCCAGCAGCTTGGATCCGGGGAGCTCCTACGAGCAGTACTTC
CDR3 protein: CASSLDPGSSYEQYF

J gene: TRBJ2-5
D gene: TRBD2
V gene: TRBV14
CDR3 length: 16
clone size: -
CDR3 DNA: TGTGCCAGCAGCCAAGACGATCGGGGGGTGTGGGAGACCCAGTACTTC
CDR3 protein: CASSQDDRGVWETQYF

J gene: TRBJ2-7
D gene: TRBD2
V gene: TRBV6-5
CDR3 length: 14
clone size: -
CDR3 DNA: TGTGCCAGCAGTCAAGGACTAGCAGTGTACGAGCAGTACTTC
CDR3 protein: CASSQGLAVYEQYF

J gene: TRBJ2-2
D gene: -
V gene: TRBV21-1
CDR3 length: 22
clone size: -
CDR3 DNA: TGTGCCAGCAGCAAAGCGATTGGAGGGAAGTATGGGACTAGCGTGGACACCGGGGAGCTGTTTTTT
CDR3 protein: CASSKAIGGKYGTSVDTGELFF

J gene: TRBJ2-3
D gene: -
V gene: TRBV7-3
CDR3 length: 15
clone size: -
CDR3 DNA: TGTGCCAGCAGCCCCATAGGGGGGGCGATGGATACGCAGTATTTT
CDR3 protein: CASSPIGGAMDTQYF

J gene: TRBJ2-7
D gene: -
V gene: TRBV6-1
CDR3 length: 11
clone size: -
CDR3 DNA: TGTGCCACCCGGTTCACCTACGAGCAGTACTTC
CDR3 protein: CATRFTYEQYF

J gene: TRBJ1-1
D gene: -
V gene: TRBV23-1
CDR3 length: 18
clone size: once
CDR3 DNA: TGCGCCCTTCGAACCCCCAAAAGAATTGGGCAGTCGAACACTGAAGCTTTCTTT
CDR3 protein: CALRTPKRIGQSNTEAFF

J gene: TRBJ1-5
D gene: -
V gene: TRBV7-9
CDR3 length: 14
clone size: -
CDR3 DNA: TGTGCCAGCAGTCAGGGACTGAGCAATCAGCCCCAGCATTTT
CDR3 protein: CASSQGLSNQPQHF

J gene: TRBJ2-3
D gene: TRBD2
V gene: TRBV5-4
CDR3 length: 15
clone size: -
CDR3 DNA: TGTGCCAGCAGCCCACTAGCGGGAGACACAGATACGCAGTATTTT
CDR3 protein: CASSPLAGDTDTQYF

J gene: TRBJ1-5
D gene: -
V gene: TRBV28
CDR3 length: 17
clone size: -
CDR3 DNA: TGTGCCAGCAGTTTGCTACCAGGATACCATAGCAATCAGCCCCAGCATTTT
CDR3 protein: CASSLLPGYHSNQPQHF

J gene: TRBJ1-2
D gene: -
V gene: TRBV4-3
CDR3 length: 16
clone size: few
CDR3 DNA: TGCGCCAGCAGCCAAGATCGCCGGCAAACAGGGAGCGGCTACACCTTC
CDR3 protein: CASSQDRRQTGSGYTF

J gene: TRBJ2-2
D gene: TRBD1
V gene: TRBV29-1
CDR3 length: 13
clone size: -
CDR3 DNA: TGCAGCGACTACGACAGGGGCACCGGGGAGCTGTTTTTT
CDR3 protein: CSDYDRGTGELFF

J gene: TRBJ2-2
D gene: -
V gene: TRBV21-1
CDR3 length: 16
clone size: -
CDR3 DNA: TGTGCCAGCAGCTCACCGGGACACTCGAACACCGGGGAGCTGTTTTTT
CDR3 protein: CASSSPGHSNTGELFF

J gene: TRBJ1-5
D gene: TRBD1
V gene: TRBV19
CDR3 length: 16
clone size: -
CDR3 DNA: TGTGCCAGTAGTGCCTACCGGGACAGTCACAATCAGCCCCAGCATTTT
CDR3 protein: CASSAYRDSHNQPQHF

J gene: TRBJ1-2
D gene: TRBD1
V gene: TRBV6-5
CDR3 length: 13
clone size: -
CDR3 DNA: TGTGCCAGCAGACAGGGGCCCTATGGTGGCTACACCTTC
CDR3 protein: CASRQGPYGGYTF

J gene: TRBJ2-1
D gene: TRBD2
V gene: TRBV4-2
CDR3 length: 16
clone size: once
CDR3 DNA: TGTGCCAGCAGCCAACAAGCGGCTAGCGGGTACAATGAGCAGTTCTTC
CDR3 protein: CASSQQAASGYNEQFF